This T cell receptor (beta chain) derives from a study of T cells after yellow fever vaccination. This clonotype was seen a handful of times. Its antigen remains unknown. TCRdb re-analysed the 5' RACE reads in MiXCR, keeping a single row per CDR3 protein. The data contain about 360,000 distinct CDR3 sequences, 6% to 8% of them seen just once; the ten biggest clones take up approximately 16%. CDR3 size: 18 residues. V lost 0 bases to trimming and J lost 0 bases, with 15 bases between them. Germline CDR1 and CDR2: SGDLS and YYNGEE. Overall study findings and caveats: There was a possibility that FACS-sorted repertoires contained abundant clonotypes contaminating from the bulk population. Re-detected after boosting: most primary clones, 96% of CD4 and about 85% of CD8.

This chain links TRBV9 with TRBJ2-2; D gene unclear. The TCR was taken from a man under 40 who received the YFV17D yellow fever vaccine. The input for sequencing was PBMCs, taken 5 days after the yellow fever booster vaccination. CDR3 coding DNA: TGTGCCAGCAGCGTAGTCCCAGGCCGCAACCCGAACACCGGGGAGCTGTTTTTT. It translates to CASSVVPGRNPNTGELFF. The full variable domain, with the rest looked up from reference TRBV9 and TRBJ2-2, is DSGVTQTPKHLITATGQRVTLRCSPRSGDLSVYWYQQSLDQGLQFLIQYYNGEERAKGNILERFSAQQFPDLHSELNLSSLELGDSALYFCASSVVPGRNPNTGELFFGEGSRLTVL.